This entry features one T cell receptor (beta chain) sequence. V trimming: 2 bases; J trimming: 3 bases; junction bases outside the gene matches: 9. In germline, CDR1 is SNHLY, CDR2 FYNNEI. The CDR3 length is 17 residues. The table came from immunoSEQ multiplex PCR; TCRdb's copy has only in-frame clones and leaves some out. The sample includes about 63,000 clones, approximately 93% of them seen just once. This sample was taken from a study of T cell changes during pregnancy in multiple sclerosis. The chain carries TRBV2 and TRBJ2-1; 8 positions match TRBD2. This sample comprised CD8+ T cells from peripheral blood mononuclear cells, obtained in the second trimester of pregnancy. This clonotype was sampled from a female donor with multiple sclerosis, enrolled in a pregnancy study. CDR3 coding DNA: TGTGCCAGCAGTGAATTTTGGACGGGAGGGGGCTACAATGAGCAGTTCTTC. Translating gives CASSEFWTGGGYNEQFF.